These T cell receptor beta chains were read from a single sample in a study of blood T cells in healthy people across ages. MiXCR was run by TCRdb on the 5' RACE reads, yielding one entry per CDR3 protein. This sample yields about 1.5 million distinct CDR3 sequences, of which roughly two fifths are seen a single time; 4% belongs to the top ten. Sequenced material: blood. All receptors derive from a woman between 18 and 29 years old in good health. Each CDR3 is given with its conserved first and last residue. D genes are given only for firm matches. Size is omitted from some rows. Given values are once, few, many or a class for expanded clones.

V gene	clone size	D gene	J gene	CDR3 protein	CDR3 DNA
TRBV5-1	-	-	TRBJ2-7	CASNPTSHSYEQYF	TGCGCCAGCAATCCGACATCCCACTCCTACGAGCAGTACTTC
TRBV6-5	few	-	TRBJ1-5	CARKGEQPQHF	TGTGCCAGAAAAGGGGAACAGCCCCAGCATTTT
TRBV12-3/TRBV12-4	once	-	TRBJ2-3	CASTQSWTRADTQYF	TGTGCCAGCACCCAATCTTGGACCCGCGCAGATACGCAGTATTTT
TRBV12-3/TRBV12-4	-	TRBD1	TRBJ1-2	CASSPGDRSNYGYTF	TGTGCCAGCAGTCCCGGGGACAGGAGTAACTATGGCTACACCTTC
TRBV12-3/TRBV12-4	-	TRBD1	TRBJ1-4	CASSQRTGTEKLFF	TGTGCCAGCAGTCAACGGACAGGGACCGAAAAACTGTTTTTT
TRBV14	few	-	TRBJ2-3	CASSLPAGNTQYF	TGTGCCAGCAGCCTTCCCGCAGGGAATACGCAGTATTTT
TRBV3-1	-	-	TRBJ1-4	CASSQTTNEKLFF	TGTGCCAGCAGCCAAACAACTAATGAAAAACTGTTTTTT
TRBV29-1	few	-	TRBJ1-1	CSGGPAGAEAFF	TGCAGCGGGGGTCCAGCTGGGGCTGAAGCTTTCTTT
TRBV29-1	-	TRBD1	TRBJ2-7	CSVEDPTGNYEQYF	TGCAGCGTTGAAGATCCGACAGGGAACTACGAGCAGTACTTC
TRBV7-2	-	TRBD2	TRBJ2-5	CASSSIHTSVEETQYF	TGTGCCAGCAGCTCAATACATACTAGCGTCGAGGAGACCCAGTACTTC
TRBV9	-	-	TRBJ1-2	CASSVAVGTNYGYTF	TGTGCCAGCAGCGTAGCGGTCGGAACTAACTATGGCTACACCTTC
TRBV2	few	-	TRBJ2-1	CASSQGSREQFF	TGTGCCAGCAGCCAGGGTTCCCGGGAGCAGTTCTTC
TRBV6-1	-	-	TRBJ1-1	CASTFTRTEAFF	TGTGCCAGCACCTTCACCCGGACAGAAGCTTTCTTT
TRBV11-2	many	TRBD2	TRBJ2-5	CASRLAGDEQYF	TGTGCCAGCAGACTAGCGGGAGATGAGCAGTACTTC
TRBV24-1	-	-	TRBJ1-1	CATSDSRTSNTEAFF	TGTGCCACCAGTGATTCGCGGACCAGCAACACTGAAGCTTTCTTT
TRBV5-1	-	-	TRBJ2-7	CASSSLAEITYEQYF	TGCGCCAGCAGCTCCTTAGCGGAAATCACCTACGAGCAGTACTTC
TRBV9	few	-	TRBJ2-5	CASSVDKGPQETQYF	TGTGCCAGCAGCGTAGATAAGGGGCCCCAAGAGACCCAGTACTTC
TRBV4-3	few	TRBD1	TRBJ1-5	CASSPDRGSFQPQHF	TGCGCCAGCAGCCCGGACAGGGGAAGTTTTCAGCCCCAGCATTTT
TRBV12-3/TRBV12-4	few	-	TRBJ1-6	CASSFLGRDNSPLHF	TGTGCCAGCAGTTTCTTGGGACGGGATAATTCACCCCTCCACTTT
TRBV5-6	-	-	TRBJ2-7	CASSWGRRIYEQYF	TGTGCCAGCAGCTGGGGACGGAGGATCTACGAGCAGTACTTC
TRBV4-1	-	-	TRBJ2-7	CASSQDMVREGYEQYF	TGCGCCAGCAGCCAAGATATGGTGCGAGAGGGGTACGAGCAGTACTTC
TRBV10-1	-	-	TRBJ2-3	CASSESIGSADTQYF	TGCGCCAGCAGTGAGTCTATAGGGAGCGCAGATACGCAGTATTTT
TRBV20-1	-	TRBD1	TRBJ1-2	CSARPIGGTDYGYTF	TGCAGTGCTAGACCCATTGGGGGGACAGACTATGGCTACACCTTC
TRBV10-3	few	-	TRBJ2-3	CAIRSRENTDTQYF	TGTGCCATCAGGAGCAGGGAAAACACAGATACGCAGTATTTT
TRBV20-1	-	-	TRBJ2-2	CSARRVGELFF	TGCAGTGCTAGAAGGGTGGGGGAGCTGTTTTTT
TRBV20-1	few	-	TRBJ2-3	CSAWGAVDTQYF	TGCAGTGCTTGGGGGGCCGTTGATACGCAGTATTTT
TRBV5-1	-	-	TRBJ2-2	CASSLVYGANTGELFF	TGCGCCAGCAGCTTGGTTTACGGGGCAAACACCGGGGAGCTGTTTTTT